This T cell receptor beta chain was recorded in a study of control samples from healthy donors and cancer patients. The CDR3 is 16 amino acids. J gave up 9 bases and V 0 bases, and 7 bases lay outside the gene matches. The germline V gene encodes CDR1 LGHNT and CDR2 FRNRAP. Measured with immunoSEQ multiplex PCR; TCRdb has only the in-frame clones, and not every one. The sample carries 150,000 to 200,000 clones, 90% to 95% recorded once. The sequenced material came from blood. J is TRBJ2-1 and V is TRBV12-5; 11 nucleotides line up with TRBD2. The clonotype originates from a young man in good health. DNA of the CDR3: TGTGCTAGTGGTTTGGTACAGACTAGCGGGAAGGTTGAGCAGTTCTTC. Translating it yields CASGLVQTSGKVEQFF.